The 2 T cell receptor beta chains in this list originate from one sample, sequenced in a study of T cell responses to AZD1222 COVID-19 vaccine. The table came from immunoSEQ multiplex PCR; TCRdb's copy has only in-frame clones and leaves some out. The sample lists 110,000 or so clones; approximately 88% were seen once. The sequenced sample was peripheral blood, obtained 28 days after the second AZD1222 dose. Receptors were obtained from an adult who received the AZD1222 COVID-19 vaccine.

This clone is a singleton in its sample. This chain joins TRBV2 and TRBJ1-2, with 12 nucleotides matching TRBD1. This CDR3 region has 16 residues. The ends lost 7 bases at V and 4 bases at J; junction bases unmatched: 10. Germline V gene data show CDR1 as SNHLY and CDR2 as FYNNEI. CDR3: CASNLTPGQGAYGYTF. CDR3 in DNA: TGTGCCAGCAACCTAACGCCGGGACAGGGGGCCTATGGCTACACCTTC.

The rearrangement joins TRBV18 to TRBJ2-2; the match to TRBD2 covers 7 bases. The germline CDR1 and CDR2 sequences are KGHSH and LQKENI. J lost 0 bases, V lost 3 bases, and 7 bases had no gene match. This CDR3 is built from 17 residues. As DNA, the CDR3 is TGTGCCAGCTCACCCTACCAAGCGGGGTCGAACACCGGGGAGCTGTTTTTT. This translates into CASSPYQAGSNTGELFF.